These T cell receptor beta chains were read from a single sample in a study of cytomegalovirus exposure and HLA in healthy donors. Repertoires were generated with immunoSEQ multiplex PCR, while TCRdb's copy carries only in-frame clones and drops some. Seen here are some 130,000 clones, 77% observed once, and the top ten hold roughly 4.2%. Input material: PBMCs. The receptors originated from a male donor in good health and CMV-seropositive. Both conserved end residues are part of each CDR3. A D gene is named only where the DNA matches it firmly. For some rows the clone size is stated as once, few or many, or as a class when expanded; others skip it.

size: NA
J: TRBJ1-2
D: NA
V: TRBV28
DNA: TGTGCCAGCGGGGGGGGGTTGAAGGGCTACACCTTC
CDR3: CASGGGLKGYTF

size: NA
J: TRBJ2-7
D: TRBD2
V: TRBV5-4
DNA: TGTGCCAGCAGCGCAGGGACTAGTCTCTCGTACGAGCAGTACTTC
CDR3: CASSAGTSLSYEQYF

size: NA
J: TRBJ2-5
D: TRBD1
V: TRBV15
DNA: TGTGCCACCAGCAGAGATCCCCAAGGGGGCGCAAAATGGGACCAGTACTTC
CDR3: CATSRDPQGGAKWDQYF

size: NA
J: TRBJ2-1
D: TRBD2
V: TRBV29-1
DNA: TGCAGCGTGCGACTAGCGGGGTCCTCCGGGGAGCAGTTCTTC
CDR3: CSVRLAGSSGEQFF

size: NA
J: TRBJ2-7
D: NA
V: TRBV12-2
DNA: TGTGCAAGTCGCCGTAACAGGTCCGAGCAGTACTTC
CDR3: CASRRNRSEQYF

size: NA
J: TRBJ1-2
D: TRBD1
V: TRBV14
DNA: TGTGCCAGCAGCCTAGACAGGGGGCATGGCTACACCTTC
CDR3: CASSLDRGHGYTF

size: few
J: TRBJ2-7
D: TRBD1
V: TRBV2
DNA: TGTGCCAGCAGAACGGACAGGACGGGAGAGCAGTACTTC
CDR3: CASRTDRTGEQYF

size: NA
J: TRBJ1-5
D: NA
V: TRBV7-2
DNA: TGTGCCAGCAGCTTAGCGAGTCGACAAAATCAGCCCCAGCATTTT
CDR3: CASSLASRQNQPQHF

size: NA
J: TRBJ2-5
D: TRBD1
V: TRBV7-7
DNA: TGTGCCAGCAGCCTAGACAGGGGAGAGACCCAGTACTTC
CDR3: CASSLDRGETQYF

size: NA
J: TRBJ2-3
D: TRBD2
V: TRBV7-8
DNA: TGTGCCAGCAGCTTAGCCGGGAGAGGACTAGCGGGGAGCACAGATACGCAGTATTTT
CDR3: CASSLAGRGLAGSTDTQYF

size: NA
J: TRBJ2-5
D: NA
V: TRBV6-5
DNA: TGTGCCAGCAGCGAAACACAGGGTCGGCAGTACTTC
CDR3: CASSETQGRQYF

size: NA
J: TRBJ2-5
D: NA
V: TRBV7-2
DNA: TGTGCCAGCAGTCGGTACCAAGAGACCCAGTACTTC
CDR3: CASSRYQETQYF

size: NA
J: TRBJ1-3
D: NA
V: TRBV5-1
DNA: TGCGCCAGCAGCGCCCAGATTCCGGGAAACACCATATATTTT
CDR3: CASSAQIPGNTIYF

size: NA
J: TRBJ2-7
D: TRBD1
V: TRBV11-2
DNA: TGTGCCAGCAGCTTAGGACAGGGGGGCTCCTACGAGCAGTACTTC
CDR3: CASSLGQGGSYEQYF

size: NA
J: TRBJ2-2
D: TRBD1
V: TRBV5-1
DNA: TGCGCCAGCAGCTTGGGACAGGGTAAAACGAACACCGGGGAGCTGTTTTTT
CDR3: CASSLGQGKTNTGELFF

size: NA
J: TRBJ2-5
D: NA
V: TRBV7-9
DNA: TGTGCCAGCAGCTCAGGGGGGTTCCAAGAGACCCAGTACTTC
CDR3: CASSSGGFQETQYF

size: NA
J: TRBJ2-1
D: TRBD2
V: TRBV18
DNA: TGTGCCAGCTCATTCCTAAGCGGGAGCTCTGAAAGGAATGAGCAGTTCTTC
CDR3: CASSFLSGSSERNEQFF

size: NA
J: TRBJ2-3
D: NA
V: TRBV5-5
DNA: TGTGCCAGCAGCTTGCTAGCGTTCGATACGCAGTATTTT
CDR3: CASSLLAFDTQYF

size: NA
J: TRBJ2-1
D: NA
V: TRBV7-2
DNA: TGTGCCAGCAGCTTAGGGGCTAGCAGAAGGGAGCAGTTCTTC
CDR3: CASSLGASRREQFF